This TCR beta chain was observed in a study of blood T cells in healthy people across ages. The V end lost 0 bases, the J end lost 7 bases, and 11 bases lay between the germline ends. Per germline, CDR1 MNHEY and CDR2 SVGEGT. The CDR3 totals 14 residues. Primed by a sample-barcoded 5' primer and a J-beta primer mix, a second PCR proceeded for about 6 to 11 cycles. TCRdb re-called the 5' RACE reads with MiXCR, one entry per CDR3 protein. The sample contains around 650,000 distinct CDR3 sequences, around 38% of which appear only once. The sample consisted of blood. This rearrangement joins TRBV6-2 or TRBV6-3 to TRBJ2-3; D possibly corresponds to TRBD2 (5 bases). The receptor comes from an elderly man in good health. The CDR3 bases are TGTGCCAGCAGTTACTCTAGTCCCGGGAATACGCAGTATTTT. Protein product: CASSYSSPGNTQYF.